This entry features one T cell receptor (beta chain) sequence. The antigen is unknown. This sample is drawn from a study of tumor-infiltrating lymphocytes in primary liver carcinoma. TCR beta cDNA was made from 400 to 600 ng total RNA with a constant-region primer. It was through three nested multiplex PCR rounds of slightly modified ARM-PCR that TCR beta libraries arose. TCRdb ran MiXCR on the multiplex PCR reads and lists one entry per CDR3 protein. This table has some 180,000 distinct CDR3 sequences, about 55% appearing once. Study-wide results and caveats: A significantly higher top-250-clone fraction was recorded for tumors than for blood (p = 0.039).

Germline DNA was also extracted, with blood RNA taken from unsorted whole blood. The sequencing sample was made of peripheral blood. The clonotype was recovered from a man aged 35 to 55 with primary liver carcinoma and hepatitis B virus infection.

This CDR3 reads CSVLTSGYEQYF. DNA for the CDR3: TGCAGCGTGTTGACTAGCGGCTACGAGCAGTACTTC. J is TRBJ2-7 and V is TRBV29-1, with TRBD2 identical over 9 bases. The V gene end was trimmed by 6 bases and the J gene end by 3 bases; junction bases not matched to a gene: 3. Germline V gene sequence: CDR1 SQVTM, CDR2 ANQGSEA. The CDR3 runs 12 residues.